This TCR beta chain originates from a study of blood T cell repertoires in COVID-19. The overall study: The cDNA or gDNA used as material had been derived from T cells, B-cell-depleted T cells, or PBMCs.

It was during active infection that Seattle patients were enrolled and then longitudinally followed. Germline V gives CDR1 MNHEY, CDR2 SMNVEV (reference sequence). This CDR3 is built from 14 residues. V gave up 3 bases and J gave up 7 bases; unmatched junction bases: 7. Using immunoSEQ multiplex PCR, the repertoire was profiled, and TCRdb retains in-frame clones only, with some absent. The sample shows approximately 530,000 clones, roughly 89% of them seen only once. The receptor comes from a woman in her forties or fifties with COVID-19, enrolled during active disease. The chain combines TRBV27 with TRBJ1-2; 8 bases are a match to TRBD1. The sample comprised peripheral blood. CDR3 sequence reads: CASSLGQDSVGYTF. The CDR3 nucleotides are TGTGCCAGCAGTTTGGGACAGGATTCAGTTGGCTACACCTTC.